Reported below is one T cell receptor beta chain. What it binds is not known. The sample is drawn from a study of post-analysis software for immune sequencing data. Study-level background: Disease trajectories encompassed relapsing-remitting, secondary progressive and progressive-relapsing multiple sclerosis. General study results and limits: When patients were compared with controls, five TRBV segments were more frequent, TRBV5-6, TRBV5-1 and TRBV20-1 among them.

J gave up 5 bases and V 3 bases, and 12 bases lay outside the gene matches. CDR1 is DFQATT, CDR2 SNEGSKA, per germline (reference sequence). The CDR3 is 15 residues long. Unique molecular identifiers were built into the TCR beta cDNA libraries. The T cell input of about 0.9 to 11 million gave about half a million cDNA molecules. One entry per CDR3 protein results from TCRdb running MiXCR on the PCR reads. The data contain about 770,000 distinct CDR3 sequences, around 42% of them singletons. The clonotype was recovered from a girl under 18 with multiple sclerosis. This chain links TRBV20-1 with TRBJ2-7, with 8 positions matching TRBD2. The sequenced sample was blood. The CDR3 sequence: CSASTGGGFLDEQYF. The CDR3 nucleotides are TGCAGTGCTAGCACCGGGGGGGGGTTTCTGGACGAGCAGTACTTC.